This paragraph covers one T cell receptor (beta chain) sequence. Its antigen is not known. The V segment lost 7 bases and the J segment 2 bases; nucleotides outside the gene matches: 7. Germline CDR1 and CDR2: MNHNY and SVGAGI (reference sequence). The CDR3 runs 14 residues. Profiled with immunoSEQ multiplex PCR; TCRdb holds only in-frame clones, not every one. The data contain tens of thousands of clones, around nine tenths of them seen just once; the ten biggest clones take up around 27%. The sample belongs to a study of OX40 agonist ivuxolimab in advanced cancers. Study background: Every 2 weeks, patients received ivuxolimab intravenously, dosed at 0.01 to 10 mg/kg.

Study-wide findings and caveats: Normalized T-cell clonal expansion was also low in some nonresponders.

This TCR came from an adult with an advanced solid tumor such as melanoma, head and neck, liver or kidney cancer. The chain carries TRBV6-6 and TRBJ2-7; 8 bases match TRBD1. The sequencing used CD4+ or CD8+ T cells sorted from blood, collected in a trial of the OX40 agonist ivuxolimab. The CDR3 region is CASTSLTGAYEQYF. Written as DNA, the CDR3 is TGTGCCAGCACCTCACTGACAGGGGCCTACGAGCAGTACTTC.